This TCR beta chain stems from a study of shared T cell receptors in the human thymus. V dropped 2 bases and J dropped 4 bases, with 14 bases sitting between them. There are 16 residues in the CDR3. CDR1 and CDR2 (germline): MGHRA, YSYEKL. Libraries were prepared by immunoSEQ multiplex PCR; TCRdb keeps only in-frame clonotypes and omits some of them. Among some 700,000 clones listed, roughly 90% were seen once. These sequences were also reported in another study, on human thymus T cells. That paper notes: Healthy Finnish infants undergoing corrective surgery for congenital heart defects provided the donor material. Resected material from corrective heart surgery provided the thymus tissue analysed. There appeared to be biased usage of V and J genes in thymic and blood repertoires.

The sequencing input was thymocytes. The chain couples TRBV4-1 to TRBJ2-2; TRBD1 is a possible D gene (5 bases). The sequence came from a boy in the first two years of life with a congenital heart defect. The CDR3 spells CASSQRSNGATGELFF. DNA for the CDR3: TGCGCCAGCAGCCAAAGAAGCAATGGGGCCACCGGGGAGCTGTTTTTT.